This paragraph reports one T cell receptor beta chain. The data originate from a study of shared clonotypes between healthy human individuals. Source study methods: There were no quality scores in the junction-only immunoSEQ sequences, so filtering differed. Profiled with immunoSEQ multiplex PCR; TCRdb holds only in-frame clones, not every one. V and J calls and clone size are as listed in that table; D and trimming were resolved from the DNA. The repertoire consists of 950,000 to 1,200,000 clones, with roughly 80% occurring once and the leading ten covering 0.89%. From CD4+ cells came CD45RA+ naive and CD45RA-negative memory subsets. The sequence came from a man aged 18 to 30 in good health. Some clones in this sample may be carry-over from other donors' samples. The specimen sequenced was memory CD4+ T cells from PBMCs. Subset meaning: CD45RA-negative fraction.

CDR3 nucleotides: TGTGCCAGCAGCCTCGATTCCTCAGGGTTCGGTGGCTACACCTTC. This codes for CASSLDSSGFGGYTF. The rearrangement joins TRBV7-2 to TRBJ1-2, with D possibly TRBD1 on 5 matching bases. In germline, CDR1 is SGHTA, CDR2 FQGNSA. Trimming cost V 5 bases and J 7 bases, with 20 bases left between them. This CDR3 comprises 15 residues.